The 22 T cell receptor beta chains reported below all come from one sample, sequenced in a study of blood T cell repertoires in COVID-19. The data were produced by immunoSEQ multiplex PCR, yet TCRdb's version contains in-frame clones alone and is incomplete. Of about 290,000 clones in the sample, about 82% were seen once. Sequenced input: peripheral blood. Receptors were obtained from a woman aged 50 to 65 with active or convalescent COVID-19.

The rearrangement joins TRBV5-1 to TRBJ2-2; no clear D. The ends were cut back, 0 bases at V and 1 base at J, with 4 bases in the middle. The germline V gene encodes CDR1 SGHRS and CDR2 YFSETQ. The CDR3 is made up of 14 amino acids. DNA of the CDR3: TGCGCCAGCAGCTTGGACATGAACACCGGGGAGCTGTTTTTT. It specifies CASSLDMNTGELFF.

The chain is built from TRBV4-1 and TRBJ1-5, with 10 bases identical to TRBD1. Germline CDR1 reads MGHRA; CDR2 reads YSYEKL. The CDR3 extends over 16 amino acids. J gave up 2 bases and V 5 bases, and 6 bases lay outside the gene matches. The CDR3 DNA reads as TGCGCCAGCAGCTCGGGACAGGGGAAGGGCAATCAGCCCCAGCATTTT. Translated, it gives CASSSGQGKGNQPQHF.

This clone has just one count. The V gene is TRBV2, the J gene TRBJ1-5, with D perhaps TRBD1 (6 bases). This CDR3 region has 13 residues. Germline assignment: CDR1 SNHLY and CDR2 FYNNEI. With 6 bases removed from V and 7 bases from J, the gap between germline ends came to 13 bases. The chain's CDR3 is CASRVTGNQPQHF. CDR3 nucleotide sequence: TGTGCCAGCAGGGTTACAGGGAACCAGCCCCAGCATTTT.

The rearrangement uses TRBV5-1 and TRBJ2-5; TRBD2 aligns across 16 bases. CDR3 length equals 20 residues. Losses at the gene ends were 3 bases for V and 5 bases for J; bases not matched to a gene: 16. Per the germline V gene, CDR1 is SGHRS and CDR2 is YFSETQ. DNA of the CDR3: TGCGCCAGCAGCTACTCCGGGACTAGCGGGAGGGCCCTTGGCCCTGAGACCCAGTACTTC. It is translated as CASSYSGTSGRALGPETQYF.

The rearrangement links TRBV3-1 (or the pseudogene TRBV3-2) to TRBJ1-2; the D gene is possibly TRBD1 (5 bases). CDR1 is LGHDT, CDR2 YNNKEL, per germline (reference sequence). The CDR3 spans 15 residues. The V gene lost 4 bases and the J gene lost 6 bases, with 18 bases spanning the gap. The CDR3 DNA reads as TGTGCCAGCAGCCGCCTTACTGGGGGGGGAAATGGCTACACCTTC. Its translation is CASSRLTGGGNGYTF.

V usage is TRBV3-1 (or the pseudogene TRBV3-2) and J usage is TRBJ2-5; 7 bases map to TRBD2. The germline gives CDR1 LGHDT, CDR2 YNNKEL (reference sequence). Trimming removed 4 bases from V and 2 bases from J; junction bases left unmatched: 16. The CDR3 sequence is 18 residues long. As DNA, the CDR3 is TGTGCCAGCAGCCGCCTGCTAGCGGCCGCCCCCCGACAAGAGACCCAGTACTTC. This sequence encodes CASSRLLAAAPRQETQYF.

The chain carries TRBV9 and TRBJ2-2, with 13 bases identical to TRBD2. From germline, CDR1 is SGDLS and CDR2 YYNGEE. J lost 4 bases, V lost 3 bases, and 6 bases had no gene match. This CDR3 region has 17 residues. CDR3 DNA sequence: TGTGCCAGCAGCGCCCGGACTAGCGGGAGTCTCACCGGGGAGCTGTTTTTT. It encodes CASSARTSGSLTGELFF.

The chain joins TRBV19 to TRBJ1-5, with a weak D call TRBD1 (6 bases). Per germline, CDR1 LNHDA and CDR2 SQIVND (reference sequence). V was trimmed by 5 bases and J by 9 bases, leaving 11 bases between them. CDR3 length equals 12 residues. This CDR3 is CASSPQGGPQHF. The DNA of the CDR3 is TGTGCCAGTAGTCCGCAAGGGGGGCCCCAGCATTTT. The variable domain in full, with the rest retrieved from reference TRBV19 and TRBJ1-5, is DGGITQSPKYLFRKEGQNVTLSCEQNLNHDAMYWYRQDPGQGLRLIYYSQIVNDFQKGDIAEGYSVSREKKESFPLTVTSAQKNPTAFYLCASSPQGGPQHFGDGTRLSIL.

The CDR3 protein is CAISESSGSGELFF. The CDR3 DNA is TGTGCCATCAGTGAGTCGAGCGGGAGTGGGGAGCTGTTTTTT. The rearrangement uses TRBV10-3 and TRBJ2-2, with 8 bases matching TRBD2. With V trimmed by 0 bases and J by 8 bases, 2 bases remained unmatched. This CDR3 comprises 14 residues. From germline, CDR1 is ENHRY and CDR2 SYGVKD.

A note on this clone: With a much larger clone just one base away, this may be a read error. Distinct nucleotide sequences in the sample also encode this CDR3. Here the CDR3 reads CASRGQLNTEAFF. The CDR3 region has the DNA TGTGCCAGCAGGGGACAGCTGAACACTGAAGCTTTCTTT. The rearrangement joins TRBV6-5 to TRBJ1-1; 7 bases are a match to TRBD1. Trimming at V came to 6 bases and at J to 0 bases, leaving 1 base not matched to a gene. Per germline, CDR1 MNHEY and CDR2 SVGAGI. The CDR3 spans 13 residues.

This chain uses TRBV18 with TRBJ2-5; 7 nucleotides align to TRBD2. Germline CDR1 KGHSH, CDR2 LQKENI. The J segment lost 2 bases and the V segment lost 0 bases, leaving 3 bases of the junction unmatched. The CDR3 runs to 15 residues. CDR3 nucleotides: TGTGCCAGCTCACCACCAGGGAGGGCTCAAGAGACCCAGTACTTC. Encoded protein: CASSPPGRAQETQYF.

The chain joins TRBV28 to TRBJ1-1; D unresolved. Between the trimmed V and J ends, which lost 2 bases and 3 bases, there was a span of 4 bases. CDR3 length: 12 amino acids. CDR1 is MDHEN, CDR2 SYDVKM, per germline. The CDR3 sequence is CASSLADTEAFF. The CDR3 DNA sequence: TGTGCCAGCAGTTTAGCAGACACTGAAGCTTTCTTT.

A few counts support this clone. The V call is TRBV14, the J call TRBJ1-6; 7 bases are a match to TRBD1. CDR1 and CDR2 from the germline V gene are SGHDN and FVKESK. Unmatched junction bases numbered 9, after V lost 4 bases and J lost 9 bases. The CDR3 has 15 residues. CDR3 sequence (DNA): TGTGCCAGCAGCCCTCTAGGGGGCAACGGTTCACCCCTCCACTTT. Protein product: CASSPLGGNGSPLHF.

This sequence joins TRBV9 and TRBJ2-2, with TRBD2 matching over 12 bases. The V and J ends lost 1 base and 1 base, in that order; junction bases with no gene match: 5. CDR1 SGDLS and CDR2 YYNGEE come from the germline V gene. CDR3 length: 18 residues. CDR3: CASSVFPSGRGNTGELFF. The CDR3 bases are TGTGCCAGCAGCGTATTTCCTAGCGGGAGGGGGAACACCGGGGAGCTGTTTTTT.

The genes are TRBV6-6 and TRBJ2-7; 10 positions match TRBD2. The germline V gene has CDR1 MNHNY and CDR2 SVGAGI (reference sequence). This CDR3 has 15 amino acids. J lost 7 bases, V lost 2 bases, and 8 bases had no gene match. The CDR3 loop reads CASSYRTSGLGEQYF. CDR3 DNA: TGTGCCAGCAGTTACCGGACTAGCGGTCTTGGGGAGCAGTACTTC.

The CDR3 DNA reads as TGTGCCACCATGAGGCGAAGATCCTATGGCTACACCTTC. Translating it yields CATMRRRSYGYTF. The V and J genes are TRBV6-4 and TRBJ1-2, with D uncertain. Germline lookup yields CDR1 MRHNA and CDR2 SNTAGT. With 10 bases removed from V and 4 bases from J, the gap between germline ends came to 16 bases. This CDR3 is 13 amino acids long.

The rearrangement uses TRBV27 and TRBJ2-1; the match to TRBD1 covers 10 bases. This CDR3 contains 15 residues. Germline lookup yields CDR1 MNHEY and CDR2 SMNVEV (reference sequence). J was trimmed by 8 bases and V by 10 bases; bases with no gene match: 14. CDR3 amino acids: CATRGWDRGSDEQFF. The CDR3 bases are TGTGCCACCCGGGGTTGGGACAGGGGTTCCGATGAGCAGTTCTTC.

The chain couples TRBV6-5 to TRBJ2-1; a possible D gene is TRBD2 (5 bases). CDR1 is MNHEY, CDR2 SVGAGI, per germline. The V end lost 6 bases, the J end lost 6 bases, and 15 bases lay between the germline ends. This CDR3 contains 14 residues. The CDR3: CASSRPQGSNEQFF. The CDR3 DNA sequence: TGTGCCAGCAGCCGTCCCCAAGGGAGCAATGAGCAGTTCTTC.

The gene calls are TRBV2 and TRBJ1-5, with a tentative D call TRBD1 (6 bases). The CDR3 has 16 residues. Germline V gene data show CDR1 as SNHLY and CDR2 as FYNNEI. V shed 3 bases and J shed 5 bases, with 17 bases lying between them. The CDR3 region is CASSDEAWGRDQPQHF. DNA of the CDR3: TGTGCCAGCAGTGACGAGGCGTGGGGGCGCGATCAGCCCCAGCATTTT.

This chain joins TRBV5-6 and TRBJ2-3, with 11 bases fitting TRBD2. The germline CDR1 and CDR2 sequences are SGHDT and YYEEEE. This CDR3 spans 14 amino acids. Trimming cost V 5 bases and J 6 bases; bases outside gene matches: 5. The CDR3 nucleotides read TGTGCCAGCAGAGGTCCTAGCGGGAGGGATACGCAGTATTTT. Its protein product is CASRGPSGRDTQYF.

The chain combines TRBV25-1 with TRBJ1-4; 7 nucleotides line up with TRBD1. Trimming at V came to 6 bases and at J to 4 bases, leaving 8 bases not matched to a gene. The CDR3 contains 15 residues. CDR1 MGHDK and CDR2 SYGVNS come from the germline V gene. The DNA for the CDR3 is TGTGCCAGCAGCCCAGTCAGGGGGATTAATGAAAAACTGTTTTTT. It translates to CASSPVRGINEKLFF.

The rearrangement uses TRBV7-9 and TRBJ2-7; 10 positions match TRBD2. Looked up from germline, CDR1 is SEHNR and CDR2 is FQNEAQ (reference sequence). This CDR3 has 14 amino acids. The V and J ends lost 4 bases and 7 bases, in that order; junction bases with no gene match: 7. Here the CDR3 reads CASSWGTSAAEQYF. DNA for the CDR3: TGTGCCAGCAGCTGGGGGACTAGCGCCGCGGAGCAGTACTTC.